This T cell receptor beta chain was documented in a study of blood T cell repertoires in COVID-19. Whole-study context: T cells, B-cell-depleted T cells, or PBMCs supplied cDNA or gDNA.

V was trimmed by 5 bases and J by 1 base, leaving 9 bases between them. The CDR3 spans 13 residues. Germline loops: CDR1 SGHNT, CDR2 YYREEE (reference sequence). Per the authors' pipeline: Estimated nucleated cell counts came from reference gene primer amplification. Clones were sequenced by immunoSEQ multiplex PCR, and TCRdb holds only the in-frame ones, with some missing. The V and J calls and clone size come from that table; D and trimming were worked out from the DNA. The sample has 300,000 to 400,000 clones; 70% to 90% are singletons. This TCR derives from a woman aged 60-75 years with COVID-19, enrolled during active disease. V and J are TRBV5-4 and TRBJ1-1; D is perhaps TRBD1 (6 bases). Sequenced material: peripheral blood. The CDR3 DNA reads as TGTGCCAGCAGGGGACAAACGAACACTGAAGCTTTCTTT. Amino acid sequence: CASRGQTNTEAFF.